This TCR beta chain was documented in a study of cytomegalovirus exposure and HLA in healthy donors. Overall study context: The same platform as the roughly 630 first-cohort repertoires was used for the 90 to 150 validation repertoires, a later analysis reported. Study outcomes and limitations: A few chains tied to CMV proved CMV antigen-specific in vitro. The investigators catalogued 164 TCR beta chains as cytomegalovirus-associated.

Using immunoSEQ multiplex PCR, the repertoire was profiled, and TCRdb retains in-frame clones only, with some absent. The sample records 80,000 to 95,000 clones, roughly 96% being singletons. For this clone: What it recognizes is unknown.

V lost 4 bases and J lost 6; bases outside the gene matches: 11. The CDR3 has 17 residues. CDR1 SNHLY and CDR2 FYNNEI come from the germline V gene. J is TRBJ2-1 and V is TRBV2; 11 bases match TRBD2. The specimen sequenced was PBMCs. The receptor's source is a woman younger than 35 in good health and CMV-seronegative. The CDR3 DNA reads TGTGCCAGCAGTGGGGTTGCTAGCGGGAGGACCCCCAATGAGCAGTTCTTC. Its translation: CASSGVASGRTPNEQFF.